One and the same sample provided the 6 T cell receptor beta chains below, sequenced in a study of technical replicates of blood from a handful of donors. Libraries were prepared by immunoSEQ multiplex PCR; TCRdb keeps only in-frame clonotypes and omits some of them. The sample lists 79,000 or so clones, about 92% occurring once. Sequenced sample: T cells isolated from PBMCs. The receptors come from a human donor in good health.

The CDR3 region has the DNA TGTGCCAGCAGCTTAAGGACAGTTAAAAACATTCAGTACTTC. Translating it yields CASSLRTVKNIQYF. V and J are TRBV7-2 and TRBJ2-4; tentative D call: TRBD1 (6 bases). V lost 2 bases and J 4 bases, leaving 9 bases between the germline ends. This CDR3 comprises 14 residues. Germline CDR1 and CDR2: SGHTA and FQGNSA.

The chain has TRBV9 and TRBJ2-2, with D perhaps matching TRBD1 (6 bases). The CDR3 covers 13 residues. Per germline, CDR1 SGDLS and CDR2 YYNGEE. V lost 4 bases to trimming and J lost 5 bases, with 9 bases between them. The CDR3: CASSQQGTGELFF. The CDR3 nucleotides read TGTGCCAGCAGCCAACAGGGAACCGGGGAGCTGTTTTTT.

This chain connects TRBV27 to TRBJ2-1; 7 nucleotides align to TRBD2. Germline-derived CDR1 and CDR2 are MNHEY and SMNVEV (reference sequence). V was pared by 7 bases and J by 4 bases, with 4 bases of the junction left unmatched. CDR3 size: 13 residues. CDR3 coding DNA: TGTGCCAGCAATTCGGGAGGTTACAATGAGCAGTTCTTC. This encodes CASNSGGYNEQFF.

This chain joins TRBV19 and TRBJ1-1; weak D call: TRBD1 (5 bases). The CDR3 is made up of 14 amino acids. V was clipped by 6 bases and J by 4 bases, with 15 bases between them. Germline loops: CDR1 LNHDA, CDR2 SQIVND (reference sequence). This chain's CDR3 is CASSHHRRATEAFF. CDR3 bases: TGTGCCAGTAGCCACCACCGCAGGGCCACTGAAGCTTTCTTT.

The chain uses TRBV11-1 and TRBJ2-2; 8 bases are a match to TRBD2. The germline V gene has CDR1 SGHAT and CDR2 FQDESV (reference sequence). The CDR3 has 16 residues. Germline trimming cut 2 bases from V and 4 bases from J; bases unmatched to any gene: 6. The CDR3 sequence is CASSLRGLVLTGELFF. CDR3 coding DNA: TGTGCCAGCAGCTTAAGGGGACTAGTCCTCACCGGGGAGCTGTTTTTT.

This rearrangement joins TRBV19 to TRBJ1-1, with D tentatively TRBD1 (6 bases). The germline CDR1 and CDR2 sequences are LNHDA and SQIVND (reference sequence). The CDR3 is made up of 15 amino acids. Deletions cut 7 bases from V and 2 bases from J, with 17 bases between. The CDR3 bases are TGTGCCAGTACCTTTACAGGACAGCTTAACACTGAAGCTTTCTTT. It translates to CASTFTGQLNTEAFF.